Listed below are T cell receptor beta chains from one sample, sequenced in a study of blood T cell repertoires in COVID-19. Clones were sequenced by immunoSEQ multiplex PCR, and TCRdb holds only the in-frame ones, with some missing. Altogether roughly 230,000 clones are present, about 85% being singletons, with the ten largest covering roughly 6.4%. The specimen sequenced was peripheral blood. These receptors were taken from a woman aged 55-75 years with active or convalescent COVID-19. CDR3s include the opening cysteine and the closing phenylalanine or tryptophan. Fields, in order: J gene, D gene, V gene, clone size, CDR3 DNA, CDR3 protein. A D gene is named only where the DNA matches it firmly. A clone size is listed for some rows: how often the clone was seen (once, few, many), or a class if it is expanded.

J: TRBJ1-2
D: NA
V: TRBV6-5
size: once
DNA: TGTGCCAGCAGAGGACAGTCATACTATGGCTACACCTTC
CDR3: CASRGQSYYGYTF

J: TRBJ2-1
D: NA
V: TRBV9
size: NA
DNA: TGTGCCAGCAGTCCTCCTAGAACCAACAATGAGCAGTTCTTC
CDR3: CASSPPRTNNEQFF

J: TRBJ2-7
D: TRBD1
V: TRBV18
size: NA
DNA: TGTGCCAGCTCAACAGGGGACCACGAGCAGTACTTC
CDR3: CASSTGDHEQYF

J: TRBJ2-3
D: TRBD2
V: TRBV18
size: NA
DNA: TGTGCCAGCTCACCCCCAGCGGGAGCGAGCCCAGATACGCAGTATTTT
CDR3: CASSPPAGASPDTQYF

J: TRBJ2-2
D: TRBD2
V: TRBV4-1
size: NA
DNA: TGCGCCAGCAGCCAAGTGACGGGGGGGACCGGGGAGCTGTTTTTT
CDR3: CASSQVTGGTGELFF

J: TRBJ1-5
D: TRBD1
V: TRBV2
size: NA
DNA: TGTGCCAGCAGTGACCCCACAGGGGGCAGGTATCAGCCCCAGCATTTT
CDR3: CASSDPTGGRYQPQHF

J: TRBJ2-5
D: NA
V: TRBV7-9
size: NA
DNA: TGTGCCAGCAGTTTTGCCACAGGGCATCAAGAGACCCAGTACTTC
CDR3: CASSFATGHQETQYF

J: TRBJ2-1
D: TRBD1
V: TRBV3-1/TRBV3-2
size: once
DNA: TGTGCCAGCAGCGATAACAGGGGCTCCTACAATGAGCAGTTCTTC
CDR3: CASSDNRGSYNEQFF

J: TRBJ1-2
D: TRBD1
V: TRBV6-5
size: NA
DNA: TGTGCCAGCAGTTACGGACAGGGAGGTGGCTACACCTTC
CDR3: CASSYGQGGGYTF

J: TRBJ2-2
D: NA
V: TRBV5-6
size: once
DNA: TGTGCCAGCAGCTGGGGACCCCTTCACGGGGGCACCGGGGAGCTGTTTTTT
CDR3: CASSWGPLHGGTGELFF

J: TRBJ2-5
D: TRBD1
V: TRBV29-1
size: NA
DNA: TGCAGCGTTGAAGGGACAGGGTGGGAAGAGACCCAGTACTTC
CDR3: CSVEGTGWEETQYF

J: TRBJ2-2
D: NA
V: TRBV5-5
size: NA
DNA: TGTGCCAGCAGCTTGGAGGGACTAGGGGGCCGGGAGCTGTTTTTT
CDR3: CASSLEGLGGRELFF

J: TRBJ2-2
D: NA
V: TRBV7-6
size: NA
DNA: TGTGCCAGCAGCTACGCTGACAGATACACCGGGGAGCTGTTTTTT
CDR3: CASSYADRYTGELFF

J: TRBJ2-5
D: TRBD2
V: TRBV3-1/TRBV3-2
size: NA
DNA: TGTGCCAGCAGCCAAGAACTAGCGGGGTCTGGTGGGACCCAGTACTTC
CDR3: CASSQELAGSGGTQYF

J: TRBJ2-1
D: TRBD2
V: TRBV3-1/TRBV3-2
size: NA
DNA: TGTGCCAGCAGCCAAGGTCGGGGGGGTGAGCAGTTCTTC
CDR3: CASSQGRGGEQFF

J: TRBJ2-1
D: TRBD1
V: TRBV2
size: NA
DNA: TGTGCCAGCAGGGACAGGGCTTACAATGAGCAGTTCTTC
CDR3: CASRDRAYNEQFF

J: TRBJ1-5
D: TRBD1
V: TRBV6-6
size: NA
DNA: TGTGCCAGCAGTCTCGGGACAGGAGGAAGACAGCCCCAGCATTTT
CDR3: CASSLGTGGRQPQHF

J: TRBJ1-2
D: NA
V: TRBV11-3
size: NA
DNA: TGTGCCAGCAGCTACACAGACTATGGCTACACCTTC
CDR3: CASSYTDYGYTF

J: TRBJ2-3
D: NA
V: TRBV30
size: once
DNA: TGTGCCTGGAGTCTAAAGGGGGGCACAGATACGCAGTATTTT
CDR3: CAWSLKGGTDTQYF

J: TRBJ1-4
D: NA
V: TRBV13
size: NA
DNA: TGTGCCAGCTCCCCAGGGCCCCCAAGAGGTGAAAAACTGTTTTTT
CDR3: CASSPGPPRGEKLFF

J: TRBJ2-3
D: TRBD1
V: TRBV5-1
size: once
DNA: TGCGCCAGCAGCTTGGGGACAGGGGCACCCACAGATACGCAGTATTTT
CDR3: CASSLGTGAPTDTQYF

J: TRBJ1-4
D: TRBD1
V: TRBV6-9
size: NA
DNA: TGTGCCAGCAGTTATCCCCAGGGACAGGTGGGTGAAAAACTGTTTTTT
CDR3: CASSYPQGQVGEKLFF

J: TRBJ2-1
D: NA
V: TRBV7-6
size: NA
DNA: TGTGCCAGCAGCTTAGGGACAGTCAATGAGCAGTTCTTC
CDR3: CASSLGTVNEQFF

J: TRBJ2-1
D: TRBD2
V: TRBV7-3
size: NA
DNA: TGTGCCAGCAGCCTAAGACTAGCGGGACAGGGTGGCGATGAGCAGTTCTTC
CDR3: CASSLRLAGQGGDEQFF

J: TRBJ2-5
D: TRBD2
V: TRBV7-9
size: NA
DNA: TGTGCCAGCAGCTTAGGGACTAGCGGGGGTACTCAAGAGACCCAGTACTTC
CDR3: CASSLGTSGGTQETQYF

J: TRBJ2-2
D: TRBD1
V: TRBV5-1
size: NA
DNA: TGCGCCAGCAGCTATCAGGGGGTTGAGGGCACCGGGGAGCTGTTTTTT
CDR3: CASSYQGVEGTGELFF

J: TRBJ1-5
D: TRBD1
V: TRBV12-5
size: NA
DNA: TGTGCTAGTGCCCAGGGGGCAGGACCGAATCAGCCCCAGCATTTT
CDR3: CASAQGAGPNQPQHF

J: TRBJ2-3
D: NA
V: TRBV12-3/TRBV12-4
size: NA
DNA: TGTGCCAGCAGCCGCGGCACAGATACGCAGTATTTT
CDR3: CASSRGTDTQYF

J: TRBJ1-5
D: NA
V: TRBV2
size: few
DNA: TGTGCCAGCAGCGGACGTCTGGGGGCCAACCAGGATCAGCCCCAGCATTTT
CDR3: CASSGRLGANQDQPQHF

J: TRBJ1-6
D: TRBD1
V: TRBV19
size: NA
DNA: TGTGCCAGTAGTATAGAACAGACAGGGGCGGAGAGATCACCCCTCCACTTT
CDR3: CASSIEQTGAERSPLHF

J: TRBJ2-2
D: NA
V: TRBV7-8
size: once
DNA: TGTGCCAGCAGCCGAGAGGTTTTGGGGGGCGGGGAGCTGTTTTTT
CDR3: CASSREVLGGGELFF

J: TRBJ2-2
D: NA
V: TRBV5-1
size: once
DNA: TGCGCCAGCAGCTTCGCGGGGGCCCCCACCGGGGAGCTGTTTTTT
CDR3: CASSFAGAPTGELFF

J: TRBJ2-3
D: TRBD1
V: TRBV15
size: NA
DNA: TGTGCCACCAGCGGATGGACAGGGGGCACAGATACGCAGTATTTT
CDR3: CATSGWTGGTDTQYF

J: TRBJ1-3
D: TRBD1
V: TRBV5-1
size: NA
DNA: TGCGCCAGCAGCTCCACGACAGGGACTGGAAACACCATATATTTT
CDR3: CASSSTTGTGNTIYF

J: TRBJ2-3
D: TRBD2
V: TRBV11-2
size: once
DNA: TGTGCCAGCAGCCCCTGGGGGGGGAGTGGCACAGATACGCAGTATTTT
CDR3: CASSPWGGSGTDTQYF

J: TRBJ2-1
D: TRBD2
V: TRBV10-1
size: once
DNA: TGCGCCAGCAGTGTAAGCGGGATTTACAATGAGCAGTTCTTC
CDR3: CASSVSGIYNEQFF

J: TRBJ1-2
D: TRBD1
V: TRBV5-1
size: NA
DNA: TGCGCCAGCAGCCAGGGACAGGGAGGGAACTATGGCTACACCTTC
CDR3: CASSQGQGGNYGYTF